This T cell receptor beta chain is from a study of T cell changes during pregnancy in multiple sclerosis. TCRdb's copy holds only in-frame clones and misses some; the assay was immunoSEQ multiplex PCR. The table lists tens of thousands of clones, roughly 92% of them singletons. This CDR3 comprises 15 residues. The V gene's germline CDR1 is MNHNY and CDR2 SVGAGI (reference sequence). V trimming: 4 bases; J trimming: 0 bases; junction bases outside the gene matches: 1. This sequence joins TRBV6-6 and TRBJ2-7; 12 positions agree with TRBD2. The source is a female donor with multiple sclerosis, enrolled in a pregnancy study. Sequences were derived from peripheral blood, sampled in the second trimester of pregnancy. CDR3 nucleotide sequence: TGTGCCAGCAGTTGGACTAGCGGGGTCTCCTACGAGCAGTACTTC. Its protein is CASSWTSGVSYEQYF.